This T cell receptor beta chain derives from a study of blood T cell repertoires in COVID-19 (dated by TCRdb to 2019 to 2021). Study-level background: Samples covering the acute and convalescent phases of COVID-19 were provided by collaborators in the United States, Italy and Spain. The samples were drawn from two sources: the first 160 participants of the ongoing ImmuneRACE study, and 1,000 to 1,500 subjects contributed by 6 global collaborators. HLA class I and class II types, where available, came from metadata supplied by the sample provider rather than from assay-based typing. The dataset comprised deeply sampled blood TCRbeta repertoires from subjects exposed to, actively infected with, or recovered from COVID-19. The sample metadata nearly always contained a de-identified subject ID, COVID-19 status, age in years and sex. The repertoires were released in a freely available public database intended as a resource for research on the immune response to SARS-CoV-2. The material from the prospective study consisted of cDNA or gDNA derived from T cells, B-cell-depleted T cells, or PBMCs.

Via the germline V gene, CDR1 is SGHVS and CDR2 FNYEAQ. The CDR3, from cysteine to phenylalanine, totals 16 residues. Kept here is only the CDR3 DNA, which spans 48 bases and is read in frame from base 1. Germline trimming amounts to 2 bases on V and 1 base on J, with 6 as the count of junction bases outside the gene matches. The paper as a whole reports these results and caveats: Clinical and demographic metadata were provided uncurated, with the amount varying by source and participant.

The immunoSEQ Assay, a bias-controlled multiplex PCR, was used to amplify TCRbeta CDR3 regions from genomic DNA. Per the original workflow: The number of nucleated cells in each sample was estimated by amplification of reference gene primers within the assay. Sequence reads were collapsed and filtered to measure the absolute abundance of every unique TCRbeta CDR3 rearrangement. Productive Simpson clonality was computed per sample as the square root of Simpson's diversity index over productive rearrangements. TCRdb mirrors the immuneACCESS table, restricted to in-frame sequences. Some clones are absent from its copies; in checked studies, under half trace to an unresolved V gene, and the reason for the others is unknown. From that table come the V and J calls and clone size; the DNA was used to work out D and trimming. The sample yields hundreds of thousands of clones; almost 90% were counted once. The leading ten clones occupy 11% of the sample.

In Seattle, one collaborating source enrolled patients while the infection was active and tracked those patients longitudinally over the course of disease. Each collaborating institution followed its own protocols to collect whole blood in K2EDTA tubes. For TCRbeta analysis, collaborators shipped samples in one of three forms: frozen whole blood, isolated PBMCs, or DNA extracted from either of those sample types. With regard to this clone: There is no known antigen for this receptor. The record has no base qualities; no much larger clone is one base away.

The sequence joins TRBV7-6 to TRBJ2-3; 7 bases in the middle match TRBD2. Sequenced material: peripheral blood. The sequence came from a woman in her twenties or thirties with COVID-19, enrolled during active disease. The nucleotide sequence reads as follows: TGTGCCAGCAGCTTAATTGCGGGAGAGGGCACAGATACGCAGTATTTT. Its coded protein is CASSLIAGEGTDTQYF.